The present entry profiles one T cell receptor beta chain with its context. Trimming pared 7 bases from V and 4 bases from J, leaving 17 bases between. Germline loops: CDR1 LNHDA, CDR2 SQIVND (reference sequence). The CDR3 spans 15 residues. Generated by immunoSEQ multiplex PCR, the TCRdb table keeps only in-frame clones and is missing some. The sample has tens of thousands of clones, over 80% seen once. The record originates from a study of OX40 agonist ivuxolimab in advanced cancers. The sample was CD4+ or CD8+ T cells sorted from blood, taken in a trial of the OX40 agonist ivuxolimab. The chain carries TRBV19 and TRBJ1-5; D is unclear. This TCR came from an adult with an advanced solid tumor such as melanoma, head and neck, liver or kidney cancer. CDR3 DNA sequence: TGTGCCAGTACCCTTCGAGGCCATTCGAATCAGCCCCAGCATTTT. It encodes CASTLRGHSNQPQHF.